The T cell receptor beta chain described here comes from a study of OX40 agonist ivuxolimab in advanced cancers. Exclusion of a patient followed from autoimmune disease history or systemic immunosuppression. Here immunoSEQ multiplex PCR was the method, and the copy in TCRdb shows in-frame clones only, minus some. The sample shows roughly 15,000 clones, roughly four fifths of them seen only once. This clone was detected only a few times. CDR1 SGDLS and CDR2 YYNGEE come from the germline V gene. Trimming removed 3 bases at V and 0 bases at J, with 9 bases between. The CDR3 is 14 amino acids. The source of this sequence is an adult with an advanced solid tumor such as melanoma, head and neck, liver or kidney cancer. V usage is TRBV9 and J usage is TRBJ1-1, with D possibly being TRBD1 (6 bases). The material was CD4+ or CD8+ T cells sorted from blood, obtained in a trial of the OX40 agonist ivuxolimab. The CDR3 sequence: CASSEGELNTEAFF. The CDR3, as DNA: TGTGCCAGCAGCGAGGGGGAACTGAACACTGAAGCTTTCTTT.